The 15 T cell receptor beta chains in this list originate from one sample, sequenced in a study of cytomegalovirus exposure and HLA in healthy donors. PCR used 60 Vbeta primers and 13 Jbeta primers. The method was immunoSEQ multiplex PCR; TCRdb's version includes in-frame clones alone and lacks a portion of them. The sample consists of under 200,000 clones, 80% to 90% of them appearing once. Sequencing was done on a sample of PBMCs. The source of these receptors is a woman aged 18-29 years in good health and CMV-seronegative.

The chain couples TRBV7-3 to TRBJ1-2; D is unclear. The CDR3 sequence is 11 residues long. The germline CDR1 and CDR2 sequences are SGHTA and FQGTGA. V was trimmed by 4 bases and J by 4 bases, leaving 4 bases between them. The CDR3 region is CASSSGYGYTF. The CDR3 DNA follows: TGTGCCAGCAGCTCGGGCTATGGCTACACCTTC.

The V and J genes are TRBV5-1 and TRBJ2-1, with a possible D match to TRBD2 (6 bases). CDR3 length: 14 residues. V was shortened by 0 bases and J by 3 bases, with 7 bases between the two germline ends. Germline V CDR1 and CDR2: SGHRS, YFSETQ. In DNA, the CDR3 is TGCGCCAGCAGCTTGGAGACTAGCTACAATGAGCAGTTCTTC. Protein: CASSLETSYNEQFF.

The count of this clone is one. The gene calls are TRBV27 and TRBJ2-7; D might be TRBD2 (7 bases). Deletions cut 6 bases from V and 5 bases from J, with 20 bases between. The germline gives CDR1 MNHEY, CDR2 SMNVEV (reference sequence). The CDR3 contains 15 residues. CDR3 DNA sequence: TGTGCCAGCAGACCAGTCGGGGGGCGCTTCCACGAGCAGTACTTC. Protein sequence: CASRPVGGRFHEQYF.

This rearrangement joins TRBV7-9 to TRBJ1-4, with TRBD1 matching over 10 bases. From germline, CDR1 is SEHNR and CDR2 FQNEAQ (reference sequence). The CDR3 has 15 residues. The V segment lost 5 bases and the J segment 6 bases; nucleotides outside the gene matches: 6. This CDR3 is CASSPGQGGDEKLFF. The CDR3, as DNA: TGTGCCAGCAGCCCTGGACAGGGGGGAGATGAAAAACTGTTTTTT.

This chain uses TRBV19 with TRBJ1-1; D ambiguous. The CDR3 contains 15 residues. The V end lost 1 base, the J end lost 0 bases, and 9 bases lay between the germline ends. CDR1 is LNHDA, CDR2 SQIVND, per germline (reference sequence). The CDR3 coding sequence is TGTGCCAGTAGTATAGGGCGCGGTATGAACACTGAAGCTTTCTTT. It translates to CASSIGRGMNTEAFF.

The V gene is TRBV6-5, the J gene TRBJ2-2, with 8 nucleotides matching TRBD2. Losses at the gene ends were 5 bases for V and 1 base for J; bases not matched to a gene: 3. CDR3 length: 15 amino acids. Germline lookup yields CDR1 MNHEY and CDR2 SVGAGI. The CDR3 spells CASSTGTRNTGELFF. DNA for the CDR3: TGTGCCAGCAGTACCGGGACTAGGAACACCGGGGAGCTGTTTTTT.

V and J are TRBV5-1 and TRBJ2-7; 8 positions agree with TRBD1. Trimming cost V 4 bases and J 2 bases; bases outside gene matches: 2. The CDR3 spans 13 residues. CDR1 and CDR2 (germline): SGHRS, YFSETQ. CDR3 in DNA: TGCGCCAGCAGCCCGACAGGGGCCTACGAGCAGTACTTC. It is translated as CASSPTGAYEQYF.

The chain employs TRBV6-6 and TRBJ1-1; 7 bases are a match to TRBD1. There are 15 residues in the CDR3. Germline lookup yields CDR1 MNHNY and CDR2 SVGAGI (reference sequence). The V gene end was trimmed by 5 bases and the J gene end by 0 bases; junction bases not matched to a gene: 6. CDR3 region: CASSDRQGLNTEAFF. The CDR3 DNA reads as TGTGCCAGCAGTGACCGACAGGGCTTGAACACTGAAGCTTTCTTT.

The chain carries TRBV5-4 and TRBJ2-3, with 7 positions matching TRBD1. This CDR3 spans 15 amino acids. Trimming removed 3 bases from V and 3 bases from J; junction bases left unmatched: 7. CDR1 SGHNT and CDR2 YYREEE come from the germline V gene (reference sequence). CDR3 sequence: CASSSPSRGTDTQYF. CDR3 nucleotides: TGTGCCAGCAGCTCACCTTCCAGGGGGACAGATACGCAGTATTTT.

This rearrangement joins TRBV5-6 to TRBJ1-1; 7 bases are shared with TRBD1. The CDR3 is 14 amino acids. V lost 4 bases, J lost 8 bases, and 11 bases stayed unmatched. CDR1 is SGHDT and CDR2 is YYEEEE in the germline V gene. The CDR3 loop reads CASSELGQPKEAFF. DNA of the CDR3: TGTGCCAGCAGCGAACTGGGACAGCCAAAAGAAGCTTTCTTT.

J is TRBJ1-1 and V is TRBV6-6; 9 bases align to TRBD1. V was pared by 6 bases and J by 1 base, with 6 bases of the junction left unmatched. CDR3 length: 15 residues. The germline CDR1 and CDR2 sequences are MNHNY and SVGAGI (reference sequence). The CDR3, as DNA: TGTGCCAGCAGGGGGGGGACAGGGAAGAACACTGAAGCTTTCTTT. Protein: CASRGGTGKNTEAFF.

The chain joins TRBV5-6 to TRBJ1-2, with a possible D match to TRBD1 (6 bases). The length of the CDR3 is 13 residues. The germline V gene has CDR1 SGHDT and CDR2 YYEEEE. V was cut by 4 bases and J by 4 bases, with 11 bases left in between. The CDR3 sequence is CASSPRTVYGYTF. CDR3 DNA: TGTGCCAGCAGCCCGAGGACAGTCTATGGCTACACCTTC.

This clone was seen a few times. The V and J genes are TRBV2 and TRBJ2-1, with D tentatively TRBD2 (5 bases). This CDR3 region has 16 residues. The ends were cut back, 1 base at V and 7 bases at J, with 17 bases in the middle. CDR1 and CDR2 (germline): SNHLY, FYNNEI. CDR3 nucleotide sequence: TGTGCCAGCAGTGAAGGCTTTGGGGTAACGGGGAATGAGCAGTTCTTC. Its protein product is CASSEGFGVTGNEQFF.

The chain uses TRBV5-4 and TRBJ1-2; D not resolved. Trimming removed 0 bases at V and 3 bases at J, with 12 bases between. This CDR3 has 15 amino acids. Germline CDR1 and CDR2: SGHNT and YYREEE (reference sequence). The CDR3 spells CASSLGAHPYYGYTF. The CDR3 nucleotides are TGTGCCAGCAGCTTGGGGGCTCACCCCTACTATGGCTACACCTTC. Combining the CDR3 with reference TRBV5-4 and TRBJ1-2 gives the whole variable domain ETGVTQSPTHLIKTRGQQVTLRCSSQSGHNTVSWYQQALGQGPQFIFQYYREEENGRGNFPPRFSGLQFPNYSSELNVNALELDDSALYLCASSLGAHPYYGYTFGSGTRLTVV.

The chain is built from TRBV5-6 and TRBJ1-2, with a tentative D call TRBD1 (6 bases). From germline, CDR1 is SGHDT and CDR2 YYEEEE. V dropped 1 base and J dropped 5 bases, with 12 bases sitting between them. This CDR3 spans 14 amino acids. CDR3 region: CASSLMGALYGYTF. CDR3 sequence (DNA): TGTGCCAGCAGCTTGATGGGGGCCCTTTATGGCTACACCTTC.